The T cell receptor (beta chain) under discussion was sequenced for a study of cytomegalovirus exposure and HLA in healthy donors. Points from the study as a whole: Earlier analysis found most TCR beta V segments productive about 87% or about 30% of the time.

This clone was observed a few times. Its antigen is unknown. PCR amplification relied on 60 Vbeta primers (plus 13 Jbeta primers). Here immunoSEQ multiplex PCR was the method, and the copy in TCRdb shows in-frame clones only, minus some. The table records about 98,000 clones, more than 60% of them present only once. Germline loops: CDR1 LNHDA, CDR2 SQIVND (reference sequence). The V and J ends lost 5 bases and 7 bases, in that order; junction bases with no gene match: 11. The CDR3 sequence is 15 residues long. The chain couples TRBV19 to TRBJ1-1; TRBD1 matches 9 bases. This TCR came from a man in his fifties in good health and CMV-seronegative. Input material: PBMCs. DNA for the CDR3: TGTGCCAGTAGTTCGGGACAGGGAATTCGTAATGAAGCTTTCTTT. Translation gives CASSSGQGIRNEAFF.